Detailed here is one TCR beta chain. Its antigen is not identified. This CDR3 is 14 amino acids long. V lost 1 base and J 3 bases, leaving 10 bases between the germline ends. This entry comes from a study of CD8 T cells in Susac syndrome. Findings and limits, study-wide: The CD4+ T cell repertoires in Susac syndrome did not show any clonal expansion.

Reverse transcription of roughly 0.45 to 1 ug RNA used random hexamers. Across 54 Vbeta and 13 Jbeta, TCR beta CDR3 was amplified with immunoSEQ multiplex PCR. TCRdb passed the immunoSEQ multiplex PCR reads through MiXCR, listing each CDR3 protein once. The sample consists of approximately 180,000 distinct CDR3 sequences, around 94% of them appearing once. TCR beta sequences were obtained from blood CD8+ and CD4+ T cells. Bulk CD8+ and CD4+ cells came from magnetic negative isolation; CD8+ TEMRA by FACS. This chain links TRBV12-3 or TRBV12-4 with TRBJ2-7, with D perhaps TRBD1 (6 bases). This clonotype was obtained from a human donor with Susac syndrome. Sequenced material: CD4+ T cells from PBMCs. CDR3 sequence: CASSLGTANYEQYF. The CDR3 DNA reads TGTGCCAGCAGTTTAGGGACAGCCAACTACGAGCAGTACTTC.